This TCR beta chain was documented in a study of blood T cell repertoires in COVID-19. Looking at the study overall: Italy, Spain and the United States were the sources of the convalescent and acute COVID-19 samples.

Study processing details: Nucleated cell counts were estimated from reference gene primer amplification. TCRdb's table, derived via immunoSEQ multiplex PCR, lists solely in-frame clones and lacks some. That table is the source of V, J and clone size, and D and trimming were worked out from the DNA. Of some 46,000 clones listed, roughly four fifths are singletons. The CDR3 contains 15 residues. Germline V gene sequence: CDR1 MDHEN, CDR2 SYDVKM. V was trimmed by 6 bases and J by 6 bases, leaving 17 bases between them. The gene calls are TRBV28 and TRBJ1-4; D uncertain. Sequencing input: peripheral blood. The clonotype originates from a man aged 55-75 years with active COVID-19. The CDR3 reads CASSGGVDLHEKLFF. As DNA, the CDR3 is TGTGCCAGCAGCGGCGGGGTGGATCTTCATGAAAAACTGTTTTTT.